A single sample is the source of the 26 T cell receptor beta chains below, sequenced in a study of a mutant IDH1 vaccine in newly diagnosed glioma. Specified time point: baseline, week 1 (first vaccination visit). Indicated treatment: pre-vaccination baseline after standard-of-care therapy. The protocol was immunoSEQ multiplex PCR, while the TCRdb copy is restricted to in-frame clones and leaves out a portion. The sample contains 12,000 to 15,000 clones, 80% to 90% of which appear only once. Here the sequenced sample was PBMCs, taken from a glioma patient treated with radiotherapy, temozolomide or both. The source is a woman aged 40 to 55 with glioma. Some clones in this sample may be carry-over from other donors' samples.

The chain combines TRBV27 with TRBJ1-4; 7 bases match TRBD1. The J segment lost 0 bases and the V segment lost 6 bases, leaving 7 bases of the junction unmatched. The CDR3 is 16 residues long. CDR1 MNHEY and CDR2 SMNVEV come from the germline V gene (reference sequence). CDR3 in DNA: TGTGCCAGCAGCCCCGACAGGGCATCAACTAATGAAAAACTGTTTTTT. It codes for CASSPDRASTNEKLFF.

CDR3 nucleotides: TGTGCCAGCAGTGATTCCCAGACAGGGTCTCACTATGGCTACACCTTC. It specifies CASSDSQTGSHYGYTF. The chain is built from TRBV25-1 and TRBJ1-2; TRBD1 aligns across 7 bases. J was trimmed by 3 bases and V by 3 bases; bases with no gene match: 10. CDR3 length: 16 amino acids. Per the germline V gene, CDR1 is MGHDK and CDR2 is SYGVNS.

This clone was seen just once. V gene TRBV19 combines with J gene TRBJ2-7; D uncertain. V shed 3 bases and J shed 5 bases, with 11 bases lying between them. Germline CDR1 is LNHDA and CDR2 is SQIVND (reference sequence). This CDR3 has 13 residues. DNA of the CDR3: TGTGCCAGTAGTATGATACAGTCTCACGAGCAGTACTTC. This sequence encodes CASSMIQSHEQYF.

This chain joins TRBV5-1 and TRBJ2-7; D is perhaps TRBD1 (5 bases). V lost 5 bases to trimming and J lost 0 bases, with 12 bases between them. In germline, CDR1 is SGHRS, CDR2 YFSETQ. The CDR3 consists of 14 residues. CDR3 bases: TGCGCCAGCAGTGACAGTCTTTACTCCTACGAGCAGTACTTC. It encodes CASSDSLYSYEQYF. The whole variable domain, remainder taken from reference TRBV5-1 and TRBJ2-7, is KAGVTQTPRYLIKTRGQQVTLSCSPISGHRSVSWYQQTPGQGLQFLFEYFSETQRNKGNFPGRFSGRQFSNSRSEMNVSTLELGDSALYLCASSDSLYSYEQYFGPGTRLTVT.

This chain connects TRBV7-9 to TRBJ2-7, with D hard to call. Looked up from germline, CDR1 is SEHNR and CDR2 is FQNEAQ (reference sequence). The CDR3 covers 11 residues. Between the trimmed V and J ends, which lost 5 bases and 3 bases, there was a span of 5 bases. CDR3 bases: TGTGCCAGCAGCCAGCTCTACGAGCAGTACTTC. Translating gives CASSQLYEQYF.

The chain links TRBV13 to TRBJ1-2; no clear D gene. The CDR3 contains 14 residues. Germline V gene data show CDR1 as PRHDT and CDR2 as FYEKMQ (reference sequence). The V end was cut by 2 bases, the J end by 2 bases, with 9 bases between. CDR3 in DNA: TGTGCCAGCAGCTTACAACAAACCAACTATGGCTACACCTTC. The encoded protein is CASSLQQTNYGYTF.

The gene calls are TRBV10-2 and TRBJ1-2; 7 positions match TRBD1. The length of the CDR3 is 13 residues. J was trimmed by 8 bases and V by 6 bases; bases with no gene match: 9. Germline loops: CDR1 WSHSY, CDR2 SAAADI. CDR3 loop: CASSPGTAAGYTF. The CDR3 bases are TGCGCCAGCAGCCCCGGGACAGCCGCAGGCTACACCTTC.

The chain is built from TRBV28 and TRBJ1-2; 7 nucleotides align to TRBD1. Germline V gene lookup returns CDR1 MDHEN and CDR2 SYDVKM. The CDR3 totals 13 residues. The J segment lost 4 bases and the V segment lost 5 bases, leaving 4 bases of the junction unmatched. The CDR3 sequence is CASSQRQGYGYTF. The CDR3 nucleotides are TGTGCCAGCAGTCAGCGACAGGGCTATGGCTACACCTTC.

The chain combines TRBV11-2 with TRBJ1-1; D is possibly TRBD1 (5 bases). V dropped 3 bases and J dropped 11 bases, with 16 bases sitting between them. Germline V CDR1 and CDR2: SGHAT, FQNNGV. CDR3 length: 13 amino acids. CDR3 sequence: CASSLESDSDAFF. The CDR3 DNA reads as TGTGCCAGCAGCTTGGAGAGTGACAGTGACGCTTTCTTT.

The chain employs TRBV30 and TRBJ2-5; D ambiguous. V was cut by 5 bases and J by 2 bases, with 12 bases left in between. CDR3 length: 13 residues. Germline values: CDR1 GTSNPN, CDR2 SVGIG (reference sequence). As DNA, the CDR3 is TGTGCCTGGGGTCGGCTAGTTCAAGAGACCCAGTACTTC. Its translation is CAWGRLVQETQYF.

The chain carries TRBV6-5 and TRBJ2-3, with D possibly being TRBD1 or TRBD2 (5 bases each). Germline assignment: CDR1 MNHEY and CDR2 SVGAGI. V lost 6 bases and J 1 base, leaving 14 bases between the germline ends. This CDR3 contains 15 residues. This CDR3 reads CASRTSGPRTDTQYF. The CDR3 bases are TGTGCCAGCAGAACTTCGGGGCCCCGCACAGATACGCAGTATTTT.

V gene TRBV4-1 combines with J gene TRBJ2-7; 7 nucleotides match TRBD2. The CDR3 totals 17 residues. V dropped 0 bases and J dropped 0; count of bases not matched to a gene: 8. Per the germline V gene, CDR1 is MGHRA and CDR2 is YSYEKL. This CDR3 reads CASSQDRSGGTSYEQYF. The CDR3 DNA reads TGCGCCAGCAGCCAAGATCGATCCGGGGGGACCTCCTACGAGCAGTACTTC.

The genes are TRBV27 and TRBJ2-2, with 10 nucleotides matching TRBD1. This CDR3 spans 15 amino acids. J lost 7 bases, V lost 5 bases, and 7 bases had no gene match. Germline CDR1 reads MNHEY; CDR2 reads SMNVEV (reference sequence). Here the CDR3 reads CASSVTGGANGELFF. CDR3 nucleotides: TGTGCCAGCAGTGTGACAGGGGGCGCGAACGGGGAGCTGTTTTTT.

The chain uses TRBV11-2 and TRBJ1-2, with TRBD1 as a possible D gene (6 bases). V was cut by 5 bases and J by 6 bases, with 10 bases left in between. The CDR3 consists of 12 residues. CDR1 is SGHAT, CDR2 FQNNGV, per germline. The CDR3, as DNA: TGTGCCAGCAGCGACAGGATAGATGGCTACACCTTC. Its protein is CASSDRIDGYTF.

This chain's CDR3 is CASRRQQGLNYGYTF. The CDR3 DNA sequence: TGTGCCAGCAGAAGGCAACAGGGGCTTAACTATGGCTACACCTTC. The J gene is TRBJ1-2, the V gene TRBV2; 7 nucleotides agree with TRBD1. Trimming cost V 6 bases and J 1 base; bases outside gene matches: 8. CDR1 SNHLY and CDR2 FYNNEI come from the germline V gene. The CDR3 is 15 residues long.

The CDR3 loop is CASSHPTPAGEQFF. The CDR3 DNA sequence: TGCGCCAGCAGCCATCCTACTCCGGCGGGCGAGCAGTTCTTC. The V and J genes are TRBV4-1 and TRBJ2-1; D might be TRBD2 (5 bases). Germline loops: CDR1 MGHRA, CDR2 YSYEKL. This CDR3 comprises 14 residues. V gave up 3 bases and J gave up 10 bases, with 16 bases separating them.

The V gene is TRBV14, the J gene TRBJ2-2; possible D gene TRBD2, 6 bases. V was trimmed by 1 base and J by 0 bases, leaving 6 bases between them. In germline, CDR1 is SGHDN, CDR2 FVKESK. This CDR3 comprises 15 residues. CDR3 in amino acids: CASSQVAANTGELFF. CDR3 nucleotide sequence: TGTGCCAGCAGCCAAGTAGCGGCGAACACCGGGGAGCTGTTTTTT.

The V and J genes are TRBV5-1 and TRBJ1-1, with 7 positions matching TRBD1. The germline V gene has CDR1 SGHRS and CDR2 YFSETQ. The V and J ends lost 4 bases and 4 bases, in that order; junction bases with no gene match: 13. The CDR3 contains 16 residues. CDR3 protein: CASSPFSTGRATEAFF. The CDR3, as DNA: TGCGCCAGCAGCCCATTTTCGACAGGGCGGGCCACTGAAGCTTTCTTT.

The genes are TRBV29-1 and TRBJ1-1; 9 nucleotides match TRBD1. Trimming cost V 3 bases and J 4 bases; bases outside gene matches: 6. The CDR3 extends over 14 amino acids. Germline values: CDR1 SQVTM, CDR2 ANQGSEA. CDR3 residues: CSVDPRTGATEAFF. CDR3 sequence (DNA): TGCAGCGTTGATCCCCGGACAGGGGCCACTGAAGCTTTCTTT.

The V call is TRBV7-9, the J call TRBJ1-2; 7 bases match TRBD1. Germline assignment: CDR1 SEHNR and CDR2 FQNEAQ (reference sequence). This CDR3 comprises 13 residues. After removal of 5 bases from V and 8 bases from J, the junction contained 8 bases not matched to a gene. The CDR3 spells CASSLTGAGGYTF. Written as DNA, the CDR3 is TGTGCCAGCAGCCTAACAGGGGCGGGAGGCTACACCTTC.

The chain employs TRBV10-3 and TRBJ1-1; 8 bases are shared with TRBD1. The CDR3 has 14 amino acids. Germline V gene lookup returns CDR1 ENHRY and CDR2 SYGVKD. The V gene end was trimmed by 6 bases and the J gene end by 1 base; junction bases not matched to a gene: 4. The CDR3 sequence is CAISPDRGNTEAFF. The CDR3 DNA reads TGTGCCATCAGCCCTGACAGGGGGAACACTGAAGCTTTCTTT.

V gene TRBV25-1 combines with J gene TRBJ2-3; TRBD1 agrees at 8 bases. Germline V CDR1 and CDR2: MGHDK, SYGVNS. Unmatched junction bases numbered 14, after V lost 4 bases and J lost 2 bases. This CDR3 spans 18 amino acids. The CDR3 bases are TGTGCCAGCAGTGGAACAGGGGGACTTCTCGACACCACAGATACGCAGTATTTT. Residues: CASSGTGGLLDTTDTQYF.

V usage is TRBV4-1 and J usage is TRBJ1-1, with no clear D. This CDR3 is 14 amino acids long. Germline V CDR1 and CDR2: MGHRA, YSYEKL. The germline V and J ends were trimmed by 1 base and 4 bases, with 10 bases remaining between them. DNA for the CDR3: TGCGCCAGCAGCCAAGTCATGGGATCCACTGAAGCTTTCTTT. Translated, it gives CASSQVMGSTEAFF.

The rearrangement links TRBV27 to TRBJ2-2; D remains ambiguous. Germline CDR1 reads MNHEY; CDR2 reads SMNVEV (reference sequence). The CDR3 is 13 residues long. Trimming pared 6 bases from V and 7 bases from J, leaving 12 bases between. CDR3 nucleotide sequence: TGTGCCAGCAGCCATAATTTGTACGGGGAGCTGTTTTTT. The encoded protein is CASSHNLYGELFF.

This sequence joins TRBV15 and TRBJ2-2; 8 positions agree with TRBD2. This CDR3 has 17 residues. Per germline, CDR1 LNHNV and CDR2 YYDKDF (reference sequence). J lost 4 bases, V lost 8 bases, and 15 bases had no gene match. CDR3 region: CATGSDSGGLVTGELFF. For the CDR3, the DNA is TGTGCCACCGGCTCGGACAGCGGGGGTTTGGTCACCGGGGAGCTGTTTTTT.

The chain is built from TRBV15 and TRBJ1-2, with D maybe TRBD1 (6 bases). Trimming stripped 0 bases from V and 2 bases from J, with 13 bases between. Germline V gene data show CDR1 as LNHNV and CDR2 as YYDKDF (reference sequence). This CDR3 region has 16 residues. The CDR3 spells CATSRDMGDTNYGYTF. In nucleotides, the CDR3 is TGTGCCACCAGCAGAGATATGGGGGACACGAACTATGGCTACACCTTC.